Included here is one TCR beta chain sequence, with context. The J segment lost 10 bases and the V segment lost 1 base, leaving 15 bases of the junction unmatched. The length of the CDR3 is 18 residues. MiXCR, applied by TCRdb to the RT-PCR reads, yields one record per CDR3 protein. The sample consists of about 700,000 distinct CDR3 sequences, approximately 15% of them appearing once. The chain joins TRBV12-3 or TRBV12-4 to TRBJ2-1; 11 nucleotides agree with TRBD2. The material sequenced was memory CD4+ T cells from blood. This receptor was taken from a female donor in good health, serving as a healthy control. As DNA, the CDR3 is TGTGCCAGCAGTTTAGGTCGTCTGAGTAGCGGGAGGGCAGGGGAGCAGTTCTTC. It yields the protein CASSLGRLSSGRAGEQFF.